The clone carrying this TCR beta chain was picked up one time. The antigen is undetermined. The table came from immunoSEQ multiplex PCR; TCRdb's copy has only in-frame clones and leaves some out. Among 150,000 to 180,000 clones listed, 86% were seen once. The data are from a study of T cell responses to AZD1222 COVID-19 vaccine. Study-wide points: The breadth and depth of Spike-specific TCRs increased once two AZD1222 doses had been given. Baseline testing showed seropositivity in only a handful of AZD1222 recipients.

The germline V gene encodes CDR1 MDHEN and CDR2 SYDVKM. CDR3 length: 14 residues. The trim removed 6 bases at V and 7 bases at J, leaving 7 bases unmatched. This receptor was obtained from an adult in good health. Sample: peripheral blood, taken on day 0 of MenACWY control vaccination. The chain links TRBV28 to TRBJ1-2, with TRBD1 matching 11 bases. The DNA of the CDR3 is TGTGCCAGCAGCATCGGACAGGGGGCAGGTGGCTACACCTTC. Its translation: CASSIGQGAGGYTF.